The 28 T cell receptor beta chains presented below share a single source sample, sequenced in a study of T cell changes during pregnancy in multiple sclerosis. The data were produced by immunoSEQ multiplex PCR, yet TCRdb's version contains in-frame clones alone and is incomplete. This table holds tens of thousands of clones, 93% found once. Sequenced material: peripheral blood, taken in the second trimester of pregnancy. These receptor sequences come from a female donor with multiple sclerosis, enrolled in a pregnancy study.

The rearrangement joins TRBV10-1 to TRBJ2-3, with 7 positions matching TRBD2. The CDR3 is made up of 16 amino acids. From germline, CDR1 is WNHNN and CDR2 SYGVQD (reference sequence). V was clipped by 0 bases and J by 2 bases; unmatched bases: 5. CDR3 bases: TGCGCCAGCAGTGAGTCCGCTAGCGGTCACACAGATACGCAGTATTTT. It encodes CASSESASGHTDTQYF.

In DNA, the CDR3 is TGTGCCAGCAGCCCGGGACATCTTGGCCACGAGCAGTACTTC. This codes for CASSPGHLGHEQYF. V usage is TRBV7-9 and J usage is TRBJ2-7; D might be TRBD1 (6 bases). The V gene's germline CDR1 is SEHNR and CDR2 FQNEAQ (reference sequence). The CDR3 consists of 14 residues. Trimming stripped 5 bases from V and 5 bases from J, with 16 bases between. Full variable domain (missing parts from reference TRBV7-9 and TRBJ2-7): DTGVSQNPRHKITKRGQNVTFRCDPISEHNRLYWYRQTLGQGPEFLTYFQNEAQLEKSRLLSDRFSAERPKGSFSTLEIQRTEQGDSAMYLCASSPGHLGHEQYFGPGTRLTVT.

The chain uses TRBV7-9 and TRBJ2-2, with 11 bases lining up with TRBD2. CDR1 and CDR2 (germline): SEHNR, FQNEAQ (reference sequence). This CDR3 spans 16 amino acids. Trimming at V came to 5 bases and at J to 4 bases, leaving 6 bases not matched to a gene. The CDR3 reads CASSLGTSGSTGELFF. The CDR3 coding sequence is TGTGCCAGCAGCCTCGGGACTAGCGGATCCACCGGGGAGCTGTTTTTT.

The chain employs TRBV4-2 and TRBJ2-3; 16 positions match TRBD2. The CDR3 sequence is 21 residues long. The trim removed 0 bases at V and 0 bases at J, leaving 9 bases unmatched. Germline V lookup: CDR1 LGHNA, CDR2 YNFKEQ. The CDR3 loop is CASSQDLGLAGGLGSTDTQYF. The CDR3 DNA sequence: TGTGCCAGCAGCCAAGATTTGGGACTAGCGGGGGGGCTAGGTAGCACAGATACGCAGTATTTT.

This chain links TRBV15 with TRBJ1-4; perhaps TRBD1 as D (6 bases). Germline CDR1 reads LNHNV; CDR2 reads YYDKDF (reference sequence). This CDR3 spans 15 amino acids. V was trimmed by 2 bases and J by 7 bases, leaving 14 bases between them. The CDR3 DNA reads TGTGCCACCAGCAGAAGACAGGACATCCTTGAAAAACTGTTTTTT. This codes for CATSRRQDILEKLFF.

V usage is TRBV29-1 and J usage is TRBJ2-3, with D possibly TRBD1 on 6 matching bases. The V end was cut by 3 bases, the J end by 0 bases, with 16 bases between. Germline values: CDR1 SQVTM, CDR2 ANQGSEA. The CDR3 consists of 16 residues. CDR3 in DNA: TGCAGCGTTGAGGGGGCAGACGAAACTAGCACAGATACGCAGTATTTT. Protein product: CSVEGADETSTDTQYF.

This rearrangement joins TRBV5-6 to TRBJ1-3; TRBD1 matches at 9 bases. Germline trimming cut 4 bases from V and 2 bases from J; bases unmatched to any gene: 4. Germline V gene sequence: CDR1 SGHDT, CDR2 YYEEEE. This CDR3 has 15 residues. The CDR3 nucleotides are TGTGCCAGCAGCCCGGACAGGGGCGCTGGAAACACCATATATTTT. This sequence encodes CASSPDRGAGNTIYF.

The J gene is TRBJ1-5, the V gene TRBV4-1; D gene ambiguous. V dropped 2 bases and J dropped 9 bases, with 17 bases sitting between them. This CDR3 spans 15 amino acids. CDR1 is MGHRA, CDR2 YSYEKL, per germline. DNA of the CDR3: TGCGCCAGCAGCCAAATACAGAACAATGTCCGGCCCCAGCATTTT. This codes for CASSQIQNNVRPQHF.

Remarks on this clone: An end of the junction does not agree with germline; a read error may underlie this. This rearrangement joins TRBV2 to TRBJ1-2, with no clear D. Germline V gives CDR1 SNHLY, CDR2 FYNNEI. This CDR3 spans 10 amino acids. DNA of the CDR3: TGTGCCAGCAGCCCCGGAGAGGGAAACTTC. Encoded protein: CASSPGEGNF.

V and J are TRBV18 and TRBJ2-1; no firm D call. Germline CDR1 KGHSH, CDR2 LQKENI. This CDR3 region has 16 residues. The V end was cut by 2 bases, the J end by 0 bases, with 11 bases between. CDR3 sequence reads: CASSPTAPGSYNEQFF. Written as DNA, the CDR3 is TGTGCCAGCTCACCAACAGCCCCAGGCTCCTACAATGAGCAGTTCTTC. The whole variable domain, filled in from reference TRBV18 and TRBJ2-1, reads NAGVMQNPRHLVRRRGQEARLRCSPMKGHSHVYWYRQLPEEGLKFMVYLQKENIIDESGMPKERFSAEFPKEGPSILRIQQVVRGDSAAYFCASSPTAPGSYNEQFFGPGTRLTVL.

The DNA for the CDR3 is TGTGCCAGTAGTAAGCAGGGGAGCAATCAGCCCCAGCATTTT. It yields the protein CASSKQGSNQPQHF. The chain joins TRBV19 to TRBJ1-5; perhaps TRBD1 as D (6 bases). Germline V gene sequence: CDR1 LNHDA, CDR2 SQIVND (reference sequence). V lost 4 bases to trimming and J lost 1 base, with 8 bases between them. CDR3 length equals 14 residues.

The chain couples TRBV2 to TRBJ1-6, with unresolved D. Germline V gene sequence: CDR1 SNHLY, CDR2 FYNNEI. The CDR3 covers 19 residues. The V gene lost 1 base and the J gene lost 0 bases, with 16 bases spanning the gap. The CDR3 region has the DNA TGTGCCAGCAGTGAAGGTAGGGCGGGTATAAACTCCTATAATTCACCCCTCCACTTT. Translation gives CASSEGRAGINSYNSPLHF. The whole variable domain, remainder taken from reference TRBV2 and TRBJ1-6, is EPEVTQTPSHQVTQMGQEVILRCVPISNHLYFYWYRQILGQKVEFLVSFYNNEISEKSEIFDDQFSVERPDGSNFTLKIRSTKLEDSAMYFCASSEGRAGINSYNSPLHFGNGTRLTVT.

This sequence joins TRBV27 and TRBJ2-2; 8 bases map to TRBD1. The CDR3 extends over 15 amino acids. CDR1 and CDR2 from the germline V gene are MNHEY and SMNVEV (reference sequence). The V segment lost 5 bases and the J segment 5 bases; nucleotides outside the gene matches: 7. CDR3 sequence (DNA): TGTGCCAGCAGTCCGAGGACAGGGCTTACCGGGGAGCTGTTTTTT. As protein: CASSPRTGLTGELFF.

The chain links TRBV14 to TRBJ2-3, with a possible D match to TRBD2 (5 bases). Trimming took off 4 bases at V and 2 bases at J, with 7 bases between the two ends. The CDR3 is 13 residues long. From germline, CDR1 is SGHDN and CDR2 FVKESK. This CDR3 reads CASSPRVTDTQYF. CDR3 DNA: TGTGCCAGCAGCCCGAGGGTCACAGATACGCAGTATTTT. The full variable domain, its missing parts supplied by reference TRBV14 and TRBJ2-3, is EAGVTQFPSHSVIEKGQTVTLRCDPISGHDNLYWYRRVMGKEIKFLLHFVKESKQDESGMPNNRFLAERTGGTYSTLKVQPAELEDSGVYFCASSPRVTDTQYFGPGTRLTVL.

The chain carries TRBV9 and TRBJ1-1, with 11 positions matching TRBD1. V was clipped by 0 bases and J by 4 bases; unmatched bases: 23. The CDR3 runs 22 residues. CDR1 SGDLS and CDR2 YYNGEE come from the germline V gene. CDR3 bases: TGTGCCAGCAGCGTAGAGGGGTCTCCGGGACAGGGGGTTTTGAAGGTGAGCACTGAAGCTTTCTTT. Its protein product is CASSVEGSPGQGVLKVSTEAFF.

The chain carries TRBV7-3 and TRBJ1-6; D perhaps matches TRBD1 (5 bases). V dropped 2 bases and J dropped 7 bases, with 12 bases sitting between them. Per the germline V gene, CDR1 is SGHTA and CDR2 is FQGTGA. CDR3 size: 15 residues. CDR3 DNA: TGTGCCAGCAGCTTATTAGGACACCCCAATTCACCCCTCCACTTT. Amino acids: CASSLLGHPNSPLHF.

Only one count was recorded for this clone. The chain has TRBV29-1 and TRBJ2-3; TRBD2 agrees at 9 bases. Germline V gene data show CDR1 as SQVTM and CDR2 as ANQGSEA. Trimming cost V 1 base and J 5 bases; bases outside gene matches: 16. The CDR3 has 18 residues. In nucleotides, the CDR3 is TGCAGCGTTGAAGTAGTTTATGGGGCGGGGGGGCCGGTAGATACGCAGTATTTT. It is translated as CSVEVVYGAGGPVDTQYF.

The CDR3 region is CASRVSEQYF. The CDR3 DNA reads as TGTGCCAGCAGGGTGAGCGAGCAGTACTTC. V gene TRBV2 combines with J gene TRBJ2-7, with unresolved D. The V end lost 6 bases, the J end lost 6 bases, and 6 bases lay between the germline ends. In germline, CDR1 is SNHLY, CDR2 FYNNEI. The CDR3 runs 10 residues.

The V call is TRBV4-1, the J call TRBJ2-3, with 8 bases aligning to TRBD1. The V segment lost 4 bases and the J segment 2 bases; nucleotides outside the gene matches: 11. CDR3 length: 17 residues. Germline lookup yields CDR1 MGHRA and CDR2 YSYEKL. CDR3 sequence: CASSLVLRDRFTDTQYF. CDR3 in DNA: TGCGCCAGCAGCCTCGTTTTACGGGACAGGTTCACAGATACGCAGTATTTT.

The rearrangement uses TRBV19 and TRBJ1-5; D perhaps matches TRBD1 (6 bases). V lost 7 bases, J lost 0 bases, and 16 bases lay in between. The CDR3 has 16 amino acids. Germline CDR1 LNHDA, CDR2 SQIVND (reference sequence). The DNA of the CDR3 is TGTGCCAGTACCCTGTGGGGGCAAGGTAGCAATCAGCCCCAGCATTTT. This codes for CASTLWGQGSNQPQHF.

CDR3 sequence (DNA): TGTGCCAGCAGCAGTCGAGGCGGCTGGTCCTACGAGCAGTACTTC. Its protein product is CASSSRGGWSYEQYF. The chain uses TRBV13 and TRBJ2-7; D remains unclear. There are 15 residues in the CDR3. Germline-derived CDR1 and CDR2 are PRHDT and FYEKMQ (reference sequence). V dropped 5 bases and J dropped 1 base, with 15 bases sitting between them.

The chain combines TRBV10-3 with TRBJ1-3, with a possible D match to TRBD1 (5 bases). From germline, CDR1 is ENHRY and CDR2 SYGVKD. V was cut by 8 bases and J by 6 bases, with 14 bases left in between. The CDR3 extends over 13 amino acids. This CDR3 reads CAILGERENTIYF. CDR3 DNA: TGTGCCATCCTAGGGGAGCGGGAAAACACCATATATTTT.

This clone has a single count. The V and J genes are TRBV5-1 and TRBJ2-2, with D perhaps TRBD1 (6 bases). The germline V gene has CDR1 SGHRS and CDR2 YFSETQ. Trimming took 2 bases from V and 5 from J, leaving 16 bases between them. This CDR3 region has 16 residues. The CDR3 sequence: CASSLIISQGTGELFF. CDR3 bases: TGCGCCAGCAGCTTAATTATCAGCCAGGGGACCGGGGAGCTGTTTTTT.

J is TRBJ1-6 and V is TRBV5-8; the D gene is possibly TRBD1 (6 bases). Trimming removed 1 base at V and 10 bases at J, with 12 bases between. Germline assignment: CDR1 SGHTS and CDR2 YDEGEE. This CDR3 is 14 amino acids long. Written as DNA, the CDR3 is TGTGCCAGCAGCTTGTTGCAGGGGCAATCACCCCTCCACTTT. Translation: CASSLLQGQSPLHF.

This clone was observed once. V is TRBV6-5 and J is TRBJ2-7, with a weak D call TRBD1 (7 bases). This CDR3 is built from 13 residues. V was clipped by 8 bases and J by 3 bases, with 14 bases between them. Per germline, CDR1 MNHEY and CDR2 SVGAGI. CDR3 amino acids: CASRRGVSYEQYF. CDR3 DNA sequence: TGTGCCAGCCGCAGGGGGGTCAGCTACGAGCAGTACTTC.

V and J are TRBV5-1 and TRBJ2-3, with D maybe TRBD2 (7 bases). Trimming took off 3 bases at V and 4 bases at J, with 9 bases between the two ends. This CDR3 contains 13 residues. Per the germline V gene, CDR1 is SGHRS and CDR2 is YFSETQ. The CDR3 region is CASSWEGADTQYF. The CDR3 region has the DNA TGCGCCAGCAGCTGGGAGGGGGCAGATACGCAGTATTTT. The full variable domain, completed using reference TRBV5-1 and TRBJ2-3, is KAGVTQTPRYLIKTRGQQVTLSCSPISGHRSVSWYQQTPGQGLQFLFEYFSETQRNKGNFPGRFSGRQFSNSRSEMNVSTLELGDSALYLCASSWEGADTQYFGPGTRLTVL.

The chain joins TRBV4-1 to TRBJ1-2; D not resolved. Per germline, CDR1 MGHRA and CDR2 YSYEKL. V lost 3 bases, J lost 3 bases, and 8 bases lay in between. The CDR3 spans 13 residues. In DNA form, the CDR3 reads TGCGCCAGCAGCCAGTTGTCGGACTATGGCTACACCTTC. It translates to CASSQLSDYGYTF.

The V call is TRBV7-9, the J call TRBJ2-3; 9 bases align to TRBD2. The germline CDR1 and CDR2 sequences are SEHNR and FQNEAQ (reference sequence). V dropped 5 bases and J dropped 5; count of bases not matched to a gene: 5. This CDR3 has 14 residues. Here the CDR3 DNA reads TGTGCCAGCAGCATAAGCGGGGGGAGAGATACGCAGTATTTT. Translated: CASSISGGRDTQYF. Combining the CDR3 with reference TRBV7-9 and TRBJ2-3 gives the whole variable domain DTGVSQNPRHKITKRGQNVTFRCDPISEHNRLYWYRQTLGQGPEFLTYFQNEAQLEKSRLLSDRFSAERPKGSFSTLEIQRTEQGDSAMYLCASSISGGRDTQYFGPGTRLTVL.